This T cell receptor beta chain was found in a study of T cell changes during pregnancy in multiple sclerosis. Clones were sequenced by immunoSEQ multiplex PCR, and TCRdb holds only the in-frame ones, with some missing. Altogether some 97,000 clones are present, 94% being singletons, with the ten largest covering around 0.96%. The V and J ends lost 2 bases and 6 bases, in that order; junction bases with no gene match: 7. Germline V lookup: CDR1 SGHRS, CDR2 YFSETQ. The CDR3 contains 15 residues. The chain joins TRBV5-1 to TRBJ2-3; 9 nucleotides line up with TRBD1. The receptor was derived from a female donor with multiple sclerosis, enrolled in a pregnancy study. The material sequenced was peripheral blood, taken before pregnancy. The CDR3: CASSLRTGAEDTQYF. CDR3 DNA sequence: TGCGCCAGCAGCTTAAGGACAGGGGCGGAGGATACGCAGTATTTT.